This TCR beta chain was sequenced for a study of T cell repertoires in cytomegalovirus infection. Across the study: It can be stated that public TCR beta signatures indicated CMV infection as well as a matching HLA type.

TCRdb recomputed calls from the reads with MiXCR, one row per CDR3 protein. The sample includes 490,000 or so distinct CDR3 sequences, around 11% seen only once; the top ten take 10%. This clonotype was observed at least ten times. The antigen is not known. Trimming cost V 6 bases and J 4 bases; bases outside gene matches: 19. CDR1 LNHDA and CDR2 SQIVND come from the germline V gene (reference sequence). There are 18 residues in the CDR3. Study-level points and caveats: What dominated the ex vivo response were HLA-C-restricted CMV-specific TCR beta clonotypes. Identification of carriers of CMV plus the relevant HLA was performed using cumulative public TCR beta family frequency.

The chain combines TRBV19 with TRBJ1-2; 8 bases agree with TRBD1. Input material: PBMCs. This clonotype was sampled from a human donor in good health (CMV status not recorded). Some clones in this sample may be carry-over from other donors' samples. CDR3 residues: CASSPGQGVLEIRYGYTF. The CDR3 nucleotides read TGTGCCAGTAGCCCTGGACAGGGAGTTCTAGAGATCCGCTATGGCTACACCTTC. Drawing the rest from reference TRBV19 and TRBJ1-2, the complete variable domain is DGGITQSPKYLFRKEGQNVTLSCEQNLNHDAMYWYRQDPGQGLRLIYYSQIVNDFQKGDIAEGYSVSREKKESFPLTVTSAQKNPTAFYLCASSPGQGVLEIRYGYTFGSGTRLTVV.